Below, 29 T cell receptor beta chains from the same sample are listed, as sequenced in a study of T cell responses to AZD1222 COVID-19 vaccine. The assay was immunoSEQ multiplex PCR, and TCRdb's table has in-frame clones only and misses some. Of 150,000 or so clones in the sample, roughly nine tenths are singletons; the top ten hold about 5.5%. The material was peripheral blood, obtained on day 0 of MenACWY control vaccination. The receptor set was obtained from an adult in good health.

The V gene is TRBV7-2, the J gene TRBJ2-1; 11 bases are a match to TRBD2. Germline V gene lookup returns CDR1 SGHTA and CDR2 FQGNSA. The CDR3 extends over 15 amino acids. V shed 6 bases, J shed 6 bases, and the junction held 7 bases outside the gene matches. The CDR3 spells CASRYVGTSGNEQFF. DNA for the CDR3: TGTGCCAGCAGGTATGTTGGGACTAGCGGCAATGAGCAGTTCTTC.

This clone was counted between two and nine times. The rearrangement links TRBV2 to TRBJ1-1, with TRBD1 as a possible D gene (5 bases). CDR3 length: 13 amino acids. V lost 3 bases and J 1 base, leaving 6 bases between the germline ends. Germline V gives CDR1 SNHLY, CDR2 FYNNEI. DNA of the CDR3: TGTGCCAGCAGTGATACAGGGAACACTGAAGCTTTCTTT. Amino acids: CASSDTGNTEAFF.

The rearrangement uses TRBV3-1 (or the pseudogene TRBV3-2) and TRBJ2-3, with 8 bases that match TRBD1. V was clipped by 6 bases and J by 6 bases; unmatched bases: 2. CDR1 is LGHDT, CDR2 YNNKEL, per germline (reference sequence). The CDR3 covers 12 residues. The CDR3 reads CASSRTGDTQYF. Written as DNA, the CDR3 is TGTGCCAGCAGTCGGACAGGGGATACGCAGTATTTT.

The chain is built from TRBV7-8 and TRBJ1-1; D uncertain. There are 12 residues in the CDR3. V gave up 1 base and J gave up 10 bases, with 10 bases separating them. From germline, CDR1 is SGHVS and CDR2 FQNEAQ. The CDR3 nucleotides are TGTGCCAGCAGCTTAGGTATCCGCGCAGCTTTCTTT. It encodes CASSLGIRAAFF.

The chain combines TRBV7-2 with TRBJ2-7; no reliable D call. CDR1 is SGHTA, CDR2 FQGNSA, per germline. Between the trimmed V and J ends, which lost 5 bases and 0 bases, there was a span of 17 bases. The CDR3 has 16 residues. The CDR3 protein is CASSPRPSRSSYEQYF. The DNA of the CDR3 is TGTGCCAGCAGCCCCAGGCCCTCCAGGAGCTCCTACGAGCAGTACTTC.

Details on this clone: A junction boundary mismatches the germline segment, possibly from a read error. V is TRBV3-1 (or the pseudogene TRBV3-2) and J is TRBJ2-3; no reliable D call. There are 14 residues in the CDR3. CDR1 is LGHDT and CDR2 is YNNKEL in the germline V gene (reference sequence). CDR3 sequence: CASSQGVEIDTQYF. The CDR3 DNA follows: TGTGCCAGCAGTCAAGGTGTAGAGATAGATACGCAGTATTTT.

The CDR3 nucleotides read TGTGCCACCAGCAGAGATTTAGACGAGACCCAGTACTTC. This gives the protein CATSRDLDETQYF. The chain couples TRBV15 to TRBJ2-5, with no clear D. The V and J ends lost 0 bases and 5 bases respectively, with 7 bases between them. The length of the CDR3 is 13 residues. Germline assignment: CDR1 LNHNV and CDR2 YYDKDF (reference sequence).

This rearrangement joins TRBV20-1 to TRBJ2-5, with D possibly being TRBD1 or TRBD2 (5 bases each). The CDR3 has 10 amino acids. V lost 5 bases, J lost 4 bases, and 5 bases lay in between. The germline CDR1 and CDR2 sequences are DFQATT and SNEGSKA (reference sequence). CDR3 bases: TGCAGTGCTGGGGGAGAGACCCAGTACTTC. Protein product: CSAGGETQYF.

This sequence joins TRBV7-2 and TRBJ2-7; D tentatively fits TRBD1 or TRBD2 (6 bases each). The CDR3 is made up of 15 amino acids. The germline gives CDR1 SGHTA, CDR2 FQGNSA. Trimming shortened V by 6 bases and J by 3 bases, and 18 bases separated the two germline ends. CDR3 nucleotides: TGTGCCAGCAGAAAACAGGGAGGAGGGGACTACGAGCAGTACTTC. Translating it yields CASRKQGGGDYEQYF.

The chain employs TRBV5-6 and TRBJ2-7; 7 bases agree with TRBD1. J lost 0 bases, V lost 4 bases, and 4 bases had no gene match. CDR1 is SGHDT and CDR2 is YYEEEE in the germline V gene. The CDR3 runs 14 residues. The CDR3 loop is CASSRTGSSYEQYF. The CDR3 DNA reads TGTGCCAGCAGCCGGACAGGTAGCTCCTACGAGCAGTACTTC.

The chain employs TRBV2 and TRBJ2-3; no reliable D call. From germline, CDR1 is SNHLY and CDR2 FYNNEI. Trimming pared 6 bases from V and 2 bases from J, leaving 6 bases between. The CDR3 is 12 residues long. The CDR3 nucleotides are TGTGCCAGCAGGAGTAACACAGATACGCAGTATTTT. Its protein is CASRSNTDTQYF.

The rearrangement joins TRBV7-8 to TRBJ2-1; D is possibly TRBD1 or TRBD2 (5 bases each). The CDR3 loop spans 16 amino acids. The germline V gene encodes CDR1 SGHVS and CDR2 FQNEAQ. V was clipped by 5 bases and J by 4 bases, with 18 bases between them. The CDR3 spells CASSAVRGSLYNEQFF. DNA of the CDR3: TGTGCCAGCAGCGCAGTGAGGGGTAGCCTTTACAATGAGCAGTTCTTC.

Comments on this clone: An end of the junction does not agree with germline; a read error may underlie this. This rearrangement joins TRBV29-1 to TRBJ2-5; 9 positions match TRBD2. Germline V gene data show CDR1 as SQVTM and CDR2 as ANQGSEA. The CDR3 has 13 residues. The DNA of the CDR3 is TGCAGCTCCTCTAGCGGGACCCAAGGGACCCAGTACTTC. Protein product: CSSSSGTQGTQYF.

Written as DNA, the CDR3 is TGTGCCAGCTCCCTTACCATTGAGGCGTCCGGCTACACCTTC. This gives the protein CASSLTIEASGYTF. The chain has TRBV9 and TRBJ1-2; no firm D call. With 7 bases removed from V and 8 bases from J, the gap between germline ends came to 21 bases. The CDR3 has 14 amino acids. The V gene's germline CDR1 is SGDLS and CDR2 YYNGEE. Variable domain in full (rest from reference TRBV9 and TRBJ1-2): DSGVTQTPKHLITATGQRVTLRCSPRSGDLSVYWYQQSLDQGLQFLIQYYNGEERAKGNILERFSAQQFPDLHSELNLSSLELGDSALYFCASSLTIEASGYTFGSGTRLTVV.

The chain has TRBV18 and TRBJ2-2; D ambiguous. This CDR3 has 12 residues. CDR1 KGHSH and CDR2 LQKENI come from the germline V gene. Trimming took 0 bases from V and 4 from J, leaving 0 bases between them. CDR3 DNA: TGTGCCAGCTCACCACCCACCGGGGAGCTGTTTTTT. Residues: CASSPPTGELFF.

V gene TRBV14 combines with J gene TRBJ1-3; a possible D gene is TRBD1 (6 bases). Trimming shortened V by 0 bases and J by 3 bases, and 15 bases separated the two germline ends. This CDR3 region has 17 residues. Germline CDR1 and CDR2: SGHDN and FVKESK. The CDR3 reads CASSQDGTPSFGNTIYF. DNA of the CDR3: TGTGCCAGCAGCCAAGATGGGACACCTTCTTTTGGAAACACCATATATTTT. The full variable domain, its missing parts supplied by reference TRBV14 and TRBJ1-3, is EAGVTQFPSHSVIEKGQTVTLRCDPISGHDNLYWYRRVMGKEIKFLLHFVKESKQDESGMPNNRFLAERTGGTYSTLKVQPAELEDSGVYFCASSQDGTPSFGNTIYFGEGSWLTVV.

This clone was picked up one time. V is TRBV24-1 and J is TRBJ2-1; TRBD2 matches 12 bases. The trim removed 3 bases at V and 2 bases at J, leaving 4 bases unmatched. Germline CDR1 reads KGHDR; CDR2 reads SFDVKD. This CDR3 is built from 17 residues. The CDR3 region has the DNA TGTGCCACCAGTGATCCCGGACTAGCGGGGCCCTACAATGAGCAGTTCTTC. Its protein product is CATSDPGLAGPYNEQFF.

The CDR3 sequence is CAREGPLPNTGELFF. CDR3 DNA sequence: TGTGCCAGGGAGGGACCCCTACCGAACACCGGGGAGCTGTTTTTT. The V gene is TRBV27, the J gene TRBJ2-2; tentative D call: TRBD2 (6 bases). V was clipped by 9 bases and J by 0 bases, with 14 bases between them. Per germline, CDR1 MNHEY and CDR2 SMNVEV (reference sequence). The CDR3 spans 15 residues.

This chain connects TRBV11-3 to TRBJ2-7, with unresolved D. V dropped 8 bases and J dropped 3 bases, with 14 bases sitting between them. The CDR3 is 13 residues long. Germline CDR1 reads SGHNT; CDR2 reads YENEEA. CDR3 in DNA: TGTGCCAGCTCGATTAGCCCCGGCTACGAGCAGTACTTC. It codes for CASSISPGYEQYF.

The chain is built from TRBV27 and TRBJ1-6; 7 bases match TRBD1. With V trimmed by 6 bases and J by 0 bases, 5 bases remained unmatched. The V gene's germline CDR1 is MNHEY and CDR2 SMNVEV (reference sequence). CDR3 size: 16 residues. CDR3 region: CASRQGDGSYNSPLHF. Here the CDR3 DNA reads TGTGCCAGCAGGCAGGGGGATGGCTCCTATAATTCACCCCTCCACTTT.

CDR3 region: CASTSTAKNIQYF. The CDR3 DNA reads TGTGCCAGTACCTCGACCGCCAAAAACATTCAGTACTTC. The chain links TRBV5-4 to TRBJ2-4; D is ambiguous. The V end was cut by 8 bases, the J end by 1 base, with 10 bases between. The germline CDR1 and CDR2 sequences are SGHNT and YYREEE (reference sequence). There are 13 residues in the CDR3.

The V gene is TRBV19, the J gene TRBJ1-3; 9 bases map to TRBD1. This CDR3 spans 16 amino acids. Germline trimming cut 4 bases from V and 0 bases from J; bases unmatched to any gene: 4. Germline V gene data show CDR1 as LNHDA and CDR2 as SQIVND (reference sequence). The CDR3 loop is CASSTTGGTSGNTIYF. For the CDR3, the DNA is TGTGCCAGTAGTACGACAGGGGGGACCTCTGGAAACACCATATATTTT.

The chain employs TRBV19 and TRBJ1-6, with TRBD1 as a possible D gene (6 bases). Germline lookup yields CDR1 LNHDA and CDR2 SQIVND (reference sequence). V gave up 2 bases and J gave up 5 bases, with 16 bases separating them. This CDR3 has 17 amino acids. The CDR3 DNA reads TGTGCCAGTAGTATAAGGACAGACTACAACCATAATTCACCCCTCCACTTT. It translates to CASSIRTDYNHNSPLHF.

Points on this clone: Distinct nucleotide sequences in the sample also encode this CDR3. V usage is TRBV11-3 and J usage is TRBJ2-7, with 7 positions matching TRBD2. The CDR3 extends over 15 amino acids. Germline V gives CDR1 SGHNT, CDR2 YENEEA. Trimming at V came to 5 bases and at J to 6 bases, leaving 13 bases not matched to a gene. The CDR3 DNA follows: TGTGCCAGCAGCCCACTCCGGGCGGGAGAAGGCGAGCAGTACTTC. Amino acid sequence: CASSPLRAGEGEQYF.

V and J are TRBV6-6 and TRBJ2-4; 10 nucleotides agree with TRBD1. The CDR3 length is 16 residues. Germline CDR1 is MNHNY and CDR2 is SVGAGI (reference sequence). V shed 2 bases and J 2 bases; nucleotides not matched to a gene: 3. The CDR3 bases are TGTGCCAGCAGTTACGTGACAGGGGGCTCCAAAAACATTCAGTACTTC. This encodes CASSYVTGGSKNIQYF.

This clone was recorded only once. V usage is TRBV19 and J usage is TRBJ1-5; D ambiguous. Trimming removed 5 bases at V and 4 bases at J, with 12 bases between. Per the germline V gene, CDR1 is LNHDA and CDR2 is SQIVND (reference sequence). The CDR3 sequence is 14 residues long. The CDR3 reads CASSPQYINQPQHF. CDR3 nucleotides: TGTGCCAGTAGTCCACAGTACATAAATCAGCCCCAGCATTTT. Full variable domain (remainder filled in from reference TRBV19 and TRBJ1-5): DGGITQSPKYLFRKEGQNVTLSCEQNLNHDAMYWYRQDPGQGLRLIYYSQIVNDFQKGDIAEGYSVSREKKESFPLTVTSAQKNPTAFYLCASSPQYINQPQHFGDGTRLSIL.

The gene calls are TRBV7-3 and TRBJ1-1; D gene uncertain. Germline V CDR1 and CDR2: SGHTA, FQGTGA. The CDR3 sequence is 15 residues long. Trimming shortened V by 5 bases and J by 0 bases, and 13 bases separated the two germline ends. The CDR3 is CASSRNGNMNTEAFF. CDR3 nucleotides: TGTGCCAGCAGCCGTAACGGGAACATGAACACTGAAGCTTTCTTT.

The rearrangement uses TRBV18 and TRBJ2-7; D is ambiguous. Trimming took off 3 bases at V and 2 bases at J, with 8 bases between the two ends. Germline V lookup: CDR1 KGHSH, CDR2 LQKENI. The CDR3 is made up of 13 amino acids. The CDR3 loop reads CASSPLPAYEQYF. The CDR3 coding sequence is TGTGCCAGCTCACCCCTCCCCGCCTACGAGCAGTACTTC.

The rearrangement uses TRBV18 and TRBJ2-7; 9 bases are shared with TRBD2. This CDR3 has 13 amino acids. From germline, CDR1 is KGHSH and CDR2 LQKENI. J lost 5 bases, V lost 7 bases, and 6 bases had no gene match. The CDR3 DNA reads TGTGCCAGCTTACTGGGGACTAGCAACGAGCAGTACTTC. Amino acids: CASLLGTSNEQYF.